This is a list of T cell receptor beta chains from one sample in a study of shared clonotypes between healthy human individuals. The method was immunoSEQ multiplex PCR; TCRdb's version includes in-frame clones alone and lacks a portion of them. The table shows roughly 2.6 million clones, with around nine tenths occurring only once. Sequencing used naive CD4+ T cells sorted from blood. The source of these receptors is a man between 18 and 29 years old in good health. Each CDR3 is given with its conserved first and last residue. Each record gives: V gene, J gene, CDR3 length, CDR3 protein.

>TRBV2|TRBJ2-1|13
CASSLFLGGEQFF
>TRBV7-2|TRBJ2-7|11
CASSSFNEQYF
>TRBV19|TRBJ2-5|13
CASSTGGEETQYF
>TRBV28|TRBJ1-5|15
CASSTSGGGNQPQHF
>TRBV19|TRBJ2-5|14
CASSISTSSETQYF
>TRBV5-1|TRBJ2-7|13
CASSFTRNYEQYF
>TRBV7-2|TRBJ1-3|14
CASSPGSSGNTIYF
>TRBV7-9|TRBJ2-7|14
CASSTRQGTAEQYF
>TRBV6-5|TRBJ1-2|12
CASSNGGYGYTF
>TRBV10-3|TRBJ2-1|12
CATVGEGNEQFF
>TRBV6-5|TRBJ2-7|15
CASSSSRDRGREQYF
>TRBV18|TRBJ2-3|17
CASSPPGLAGGTDTQYF
>TRBV18|TRBJ1-6|15
CASSPTERGGSPLHF
>TRBV6-1|TRBJ2-5|13
CASSDDLQETQYF
>TRBV7-2|TRBJ2-5|15
CASSLESGQFGTQYF
>TRBV2|TRBJ2-5|11
CASSVQETQYF
>TRBV7-2|TRBJ2-3|16
CASSSGLAGSTDTQYF
>TRBV19|TRBJ1-6|14
CASRGDSSRSPLHF
>TRBV2|TRBJ1-5|13
CASNRLSNQPQHF
>TRBV5-4|TRBJ2-5|15
CASSPGQGGGETQYF
>TRBV13|TRBJ2-1|19
CASSQFLGLAGGTYNEQFF
>TRBV6-5|TRBJ1-2|16
CASSYREPRQAYGYTF
>TRBV5-4|TRBJ2-5|16
CASSRIGRENQETQYF
>TRBV12-5|TRBJ2-3|15
CASGSSGTGYGTQYF
>TRBV7-2|TRBJ2-7|15
CASSSQTSGRYEQYF
>TRBV5-1|TRBJ1-4|14
CAGRLGQGNEKLFF
>TRBV18|TRBJ2-7|12
CASSPGGYEQYF
>TRBV6-5|TRBJ2-7|15
CASSSDWGGGLEQYF
>TRBV19|TRBJ1-3|14
CASRPTASGNTIYF
>TRBV5-1|TRBJ2-3|15
CASSIENPHTDTQYF